The 20 T cell receptor beta chains given below trace back to one sample, sequenced in a study of shared clonotypes between healthy human individuals. Assay: immunoSEQ multiplex PCR; the TCRdb copy retains only in-frame clones and omits some. The sample carries over 1.4 million clones, roughly 97% recorded once. The specimen sequenced was naive CD4+ T cells sorted from blood. As to subset: CD45RA+ positively selected. These receptors all stem from a man aged 25-40 years in good health.

The V gene is TRBV18, the J gene TRBJ2-7, with a tentative D call TRBD1 (5 bases). This CDR3 region has 15 residues. CDR1 and CDR2 (germline): KGHSH, LQKENI. V lost 4 bases, J lost 0 bases, and 13 bases lay in between. The CDR3 protein is CASSRSTDGSYEQYF. CDR3 in DNA: TGTGCCAGCTCACGATCGACAGACGGCTCCTACGAGCAGTACTTC.

The CDR3 region is CASLVKFGTNYEQYF. The CDR3 DNA follows: TGTGCCAGCCTAGTGAAGTTCGGGACAAACTACGAGCAGTACTTC. This chain links TRBV28 with TRBJ2-7, with D maybe TRBD1 (6 bases). The CDR3 loop spans 15 amino acids. CDR1 and CDR2 (germline): MDHEN, SYDVKM. Trimming took 8 bases from V and 3 from J, leaving 20 bases between them.

J is TRBJ2-2 and V is TRBV10-2; 7 bases line up with TRBD1. This CDR3 has 16 residues. Germline CDR1 reads WSHSY; CDR2 reads SAAADI. V was pared by 2 bases and J by 9 bases, with 12 bases of the junction left unmatched. CDR3 residues: CASSEPGQTSPRELFF. DNA for the CDR3: TGCGCCAGCAGTGAGCCGGGACAGACTTCCCCAAGGGAGCTGTTTTTT.

V usage is TRBV5-1 and J usage is TRBJ1-5; D possibly corresponds to TRBD1 (6 bases). Trimming removed 0 bases from V and 4 bases from J, with 11 bases in between. Germline CDR1 is SGHRS and CDR2 is YFSETQ. CDR3 size: 15 residues. Here the CDR3 reads CASSLAAGQNQPQHF. CDR3 nucleotides: TGCGCCAGCAGCTTGGCCGCGGGACAAAATCAGCCCCAGCATTTT.

This clone was seen once. The J gene is TRBJ1-1, the V gene TRBV29-1; D gene unclear. Trimming pared 7 bases from V and 0 bases from J, leaving 12 bases between. CDR1 is SQVTM and CDR2 is ANQGSEA in the germline V gene. The CDR3 covers 13 residues. The CDR3 loop is CSGRGGVNTEAFF. CDR3 in DNA: TGCAGCGGTCGCGGCGGGGTGAACACTGAAGCTTTCTTT.

The genes are TRBV9 and TRBJ2-2; 9 bases line up with TRBD2. Trimming took 3 bases from V and 4 from J; bases not matched to a gene: 7. Germline values: CDR1 SGDLS, CDR2 YYNGEE. This CDR3 spans 16 amino acids. Here the CDR3 reads CASSATSGLFTGELFF. The CDR3 coding sequence is TGTGCCAGCAGCGCGACTAGCGGTCTGTTCACCGGGGAGCTGTTTTTT.

The CDR3 loop is CASISSGNTIYF. The CDR3 DNA reads TGTGCCAGCATCAGCTCTGGAAACACCATATATTTT. The rearrangement uses TRBV6-1 and TRBJ1-3; unclear D gene. The CDR3 runs to 12 residues. Trimming shortened V by 7 bases and J by 0 bases, and 4 bases separated the two germline ends. Per germline, CDR1 MNHNS and CDR2 SASEGT.

The chain links TRBV28 to TRBJ1-2, with a weak D call TRBD1 (5 bases). This CDR3 is 12 amino acids long. Germline values: CDR1 MDHEN, CDR2 SYDVKM. The germline V and J ends were trimmed by 7 bases and 12 bases, with 18 bases remaining between them. The CDR3 here is CASIRGQGIHTF. For the CDR3, the DNA is TGTGCCAGCATACGCGGGCAGGGAATTCACACCTTC.

The rearrangement uses TRBV5-1 and TRBJ1-1, with a weak D call TRBD1 (5 bases). Per the germline V gene, CDR1 is SGHRS and CDR2 is YFSETQ. The CDR3 has 14 residues. Trimming removed 4 bases from V and 5 bases from J, with 15 bases in between. This CDR3 reads CASSRARGPTEAFF. CDR3 DNA sequence: TGCGCCAGCAGCAGGGCAAGGGGTCCTACTGAAGCTTTCTTT.

The rearrangement uses TRBV2 and TRBJ2-3; 14 nucleotides line up with TRBD2. V trimming: 7 bases; J trimming: 2 bases; junction bases outside the gene matches: 5. Germline assignment: CDR1 SNHLY and CDR2 FYNNEI. CDR3 length: 16 amino acids. For the CDR3, the DNA is TGTGCCAGCACCGAGGGACTAGCGGGAGCCACAGATACGCAGTATTTT. It specifies CASTEGLAGATDTQYF.

The chain uses TRBV23-1 and TRBJ2-5; possibly TRBD1 for D (6 bases). TRBV23-1 is identified as an open reading frame with a role that is uncertain. The CDR3 runs 17 residues. The V and J ends lost 3 bases and 2 bases respectively, with 19 bases between them. The CDR3 reads CASSHRGAVPYQETQYF. CDR3 nucleotide sequence: TGCGCCAGCAGTCACAGGGGCGCGGTCCCCTATCAAGAGACCCAGTACTTC.

This clone was seen once. The chain combines TRBV6-1 with TRBJ2-3, with 8 bases that match TRBD2. J gave up 1 base and V 8 bases, and 5 bases lay outside the gene matches. Germline CDR1 is MNHNS and CDR2 is SASEGT. CDR3 length: 14 residues. In DNA, the CDR3 is TGTGCCAGCCGAGCGGGAGTGGGCACAGATACGCAGTATTTT. Its translation is CASRAGVGTDTQYF.

The gene calls are TRBV5-1 and TRBJ2-7; 7 bases line up with TRBD2. The V segment lost 0 bases and the J segment 1 base; nucleotides outside the gene matches: 10. The CDR3 extends over 17 amino acids. Per germline, CDR1 SGHRS and CDR2 YFSETQ. The CDR3 DNA reads as TGCGCCAGCAGCTTGGCCTTTGCGACTAGCTTTTCCTACGAGCAGTACTTC. Its translation is CASSLAFATSFSYEQYF. Full variable domain (missing parts from reference TRBV5-1 and TRBJ2-7): KAGVTQTPRYLIKTRGQQVTLSCSPISGHRSVSWYQQTPGQGLQFLFEYFSETQRNKGNFPGRFSGRQFSNSRSEMNVSTLELGDSALYLCASSLAFATSFSYEQYFGPGTRLTVT.

The chain combines TRBV28 with TRBJ1-5; TRBD1 might be the D (6 bases). Trimming stripped 5 bases from V and 0 bases from J, with 17 bases between. From germline, CDR1 is MDHEN and CDR2 SYDVKM. The CDR3 runs to 17 residues. CDR3 nucleotide sequence: TGTGCCAGCAGTAGTGATCCTGACAGGAATAGCAATCAGCCCCAGCATTTT. It translates to CASSSDPDRNSNQPQHF.

The CDR3 region has the DNA TGTGCCAGCAGCGGCGACGGGTCAAACACTGAAGCTTTCTTT. Encoded protein: CASSGDGSNTEAFF. The chain links TRBV9 to TRBJ1-1; D unclear. In germline, CDR1 is SGDLS, CDR2 YYNGEE. V was cut by 3 bases and J by 2 bases, with 11 bases left in between. The CDR3 has 14 residues.

The CDR3 nucleotides are TGCGCCAGCAGCTTGGACTCCTGGGGGGGCGCCGACTATGGCTACACCTTC. Translating it yields CASSLDSWGGADYGYTF. This rearrangement joins TRBV5-1 to TRBJ1-2, with D maybe TRBD1 (6 bases). The germline V gene has CDR1 SGHRS and CDR2 YFSETQ. Between the trimmed V and J ends, which lost 0 bases and 3 bases, there was a span of 18 bases. The CDR3 length is 17 residues. The entire variable domain, with the rest obtained from reference TRBV5-1 and TRBJ1-2, is as follows: KAGVTQTPRYLIKTRGQQVTLSCSPISGHRSVSWYQQTPGQGLQFLFEYFSETQRNKGNFPGRFSGRQFSNSRSEMNVSTLELGDSALYLCASSLDSWGGADYGYTFGSGTRLTVV.

This chain connects TRBV4-2 to TRBJ2-2; 10 nucleotides line up with TRBD2. Germline-derived CDR1 and CDR2 are LGHNA and YNFKEQ. V lost 1 base to trimming and J lost 5 bases; unmatched junction nucleotides: 7. This CDR3 has 17 residues. This CDR3 is CASSQAASGGGTGELFF. The CDR3 region has the DNA TGTGCCAGCAGCCAAGCGGCTAGCGGGGGTGGTACCGGGGAGCTGTTTTTT.

The CDR3 loop is CASSEVPGGPREQFF. The CDR3 DNA reads TGTGCCAGCAGTGAAGTTCCGGGAGGGCCGCGTGAGCAGTTCTTC. The rearrangement joins TRBV2 to TRBJ2-1, with 8 bases that match TRBD2. Germline trimming cut 1 base from V and 9 bases from J; bases unmatched to any gene: 8. Germline CDR1 reads SNHLY; CDR2 reads FYNNEI. This CDR3 region has 15 residues.

Remarks on this clone: The same CDR3 is also encoded by other DNA sequences in this sample. The chain links TRBV14 to TRBJ2-1; D not resolved. The CDR3 length is 11 residues. Germline-derived CDR1 and CDR2 are SGHDN and FVKESK. Trimming removed 1 base from V and 9 bases from J, with 4 bases in between. The CDR3 reads CASSQGGEQFF. As DNA, the CDR3 is TGTGCCAGCAGCCAAGGGGGTGAGCAGTTCTTC.

As regards this clone: Additional DNA sequences in this sample encode the identical CDR3. The V call is TRBV7-3, the J call TRBJ2-7, with TRBD2 identical over 11 bases. The CDR3 has 16 residues. Germline CDR1 and CDR2: SGHTA and FQGTGA. Losses at the gene ends were 0 bases for V and 3 bases for J; bases not matched to a gene: 4. CDR3 nucleotide sequence: TGTGCCAGCAGCTTAACCGGAACTAGCGGGAGCTACGAGCAGTACTTC. It codes for CASSLTGTSGSYEQYF.